This T cell receptor beta chain came from a study of blood T cell repertoires in COVID-19. Per the authors' pipeline: Amplifying reference gene primers gave estimates of nucleated cell counts. Assay used: immunoSEQ multiplex PCR; TCRdb lists only in-frame clones, some missing. The V and J calls and clone size come from that table; D and trimming were worked out from the DNA. The data contain about 43,000 clones, around 90% of them singletons. Germline assignment: CDR1 SGHTA and CDR2 FQGNSA. This CDR3 region has 16 residues. The J segment lost 5 bases and the V segment lost 1 base, leaving 6 bases of the junction unmatched.

The clonotype comes from an elderly woman with active COVID-19. What was sequenced was peripheral blood. The chain couples TRBV7-2 to TRBJ1-5; 9 nucleotides line up with TRBD1. CDR3 in amino acids: CASSLGTGTGYQPQHF. The CDR3 DNA sequence: TGTGCCAGCAGCTTAGGGACGGGGACAGGGTATCAGCCCCAGCATTTT.